The next 17 T cell receptor beta chains were all read from a single sample in a study of long-term antiretroviral therapy in people with HIV. Sequencing relied on immunoSEQ assay v3.0, run at survey level. Clones were sequenced by immunoSEQ multiplex PCR, and TCRdb holds only the in-frame ones, with some missing. The data contain roughly 35,000 clones, 65% to 90% of them singletons. The sample consisted of unsorted PBMCs, taken approximately 3.3 years after starting antiretroviral therapy. The receptor source for this set is a man between 18 and 35 years old with HIV.

This clone was detected once. The chain links TRBV7-9 to TRBJ1-5; maybe TRBD1 (6 bases). V was cut by 3 bases and J by 1 base, with 10 bases left in between. Germline V gene data show CDR1 as SEHNR and CDR2 as FQNEAQ (reference sequence). The CDR3 runs to 15 residues. This CDR3 is CASSFGGGSNQPQHF. The CDR3 DNA is TGTGCCAGCAGCTTTGGAGGGGGGAGCAATCAGCCCCAGCATTTT.

This chain connects TRBV18 to TRBJ1-1; D may be TRBD1 (5 bases). Germline V gives CDR1 KGHSH, CDR2 LQKENI. Trimming stripped 7 bases from V and 1 base from J, with 7 bases between. This CDR3 comprises 12 residues. The CDR3: CASFQGNTEAFF. For the CDR3, the DNA is TGTGCCAGCTTCCAGGGGAACACTGAAGCTTTCTTT. The full variable domain, in which reference TRBV18 and TRBJ1-1 provide the parts outside the CDR3, is NAGVMQNPRHLVRRRGQEARLRCSPMKGHSHVYWYRQLPEEGLKFMVYLQKENIIDESGMPKERFSAEFPKEGPSILRIQQVVRGDSAAYFCASFQGNTEAFFGQGTRLTVV.

This rearrangement joins TRBV7-7 to TRBJ2-2; D remains ambiguous. Trimming took off 6 bases at V and 4 bases at J, with 9 bases between the two ends. CDR1 is SSHAT, CDR2 FNYEAQ, per germline (reference sequence). This CDR3 spans 13 amino acids. CDR3 region: CASRPDGTGELFF. In nucleotides, the CDR3 is TGTGCCAGCAGGCCTGACGGCACCGGGGAGCTGTTTTTT.

J is TRBJ2-5 and V is TRBV9; possible D gene TRBD2, 6 bases. Trimming left V 2 bases short and J 4 bases short, with 6 bases between. The CDR3 has 12 amino acids. Per the germline V gene, CDR1 is SGDLS and CDR2 is YYNGEE. This CDR3 is CASSVGGETQYF. Written as DNA, the CDR3 is TGTGCCAGCAGCGTGGGGGGAGAGACCCAGTACTTC.

This clone was picked up one time. V usage is TRBV28 and J usage is TRBJ2-1; D not resolved. CDR1 is MDHEN, CDR2 SYDVKM, per germline. V gave up 2 bases and J gave up 2 bases, with 7 bases separating them. This CDR3 spans 14 amino acids. The CDR3 is CASSLRVTYNEQFF. The CDR3 DNA is TGTGCCAGCAGTTTAAGGGTCACCTACAATGAGCAGTTCTTC. Full variable domain (remainder filled in from reference TRBV28 and TRBJ2-1): DVKVTQSSRYLVKRTGEKVFLECVQDMDHENMFWYRQDPGLGLRLIYFSYDVKMKEKGDIPEGYSVSREKKERFSLILESASTNQTSMYLCASSLRVTYNEQFFGPGTRLTVL.

CDR3 in DNA: TGTGCCAGCAGCTCCGGGACCAACCGGCGTCAGCCCCAGCATTTT. Translation: CASSSGTNRRQPQHF. V gene TRBV13 combines with J gene TRBJ1-5; D may be TRBD1 (5 bases). Trimming cost V 4 bases and J 6 bases, with 16 bases left between them. This CDR3 region has 15 residues. Germline V lookup: CDR1 PRHDT, CDR2 FYEKMQ (reference sequence).

The chain uses TRBV27 and TRBJ2-1; D is uncertain. Trimming removed 3 bases from V and 5 bases from J, with 5 bases in between. The CDR3 extends over 12 amino acids. CDR1 and CDR2 from the germline V gene are MNHEY and SMNVEV (reference sequence). CDR3 sequence reads: CASSFPDNEQFF. CDR3 in DNA: TGTGCCAGCAGTTTCCCAGACAATGAGCAGTTCTTC.

A single count supports this clone. J is TRBJ1-5 and V is TRBV27; D gene ambiguous. CDR1 is MNHEY, CDR2 SMNVEV, per germline (reference sequence). Deletions cut 5 bases from V and 3 bases from J, with 11 bases between. The CDR3 sequence is 14 residues long. CDR3 sequence reads: CASSHHRFNQPQHF. CDR3 nucleotides: TGTGCCAGCAGTCACCATCGTTTCAATCAGCCCCAGCATTTT.

This clone was detected once. One end of the junction does not line up with germline, which may come from a read error. This chain joins TRBV7-9 and TRBJ2-2; D is perhaps TRBD1 (6 bases). Germline CDR1 SEHNR, CDR2 FQNEAQ (reference sequence). The CDR3 is made up of 16 amino acids. The DNA of the CDR3 is TGTGCCAGCAGCTTTGGCAGGGGATTGGACACCGGGAAGCTGTTTTTT. Translation gives CASSFGRGLDTGKLFF.

This clone has just a few counts. The chain links TRBV19 to TRBJ1-1, with D tentatively TRBD1 (6 bases). The CDR3 is 15 residues long. The ends were cut back, 6 bases at V and 2 bases at J, with 16 bases in the middle. Looked up from germline, CDR1 is LNHDA and CDR2 is SQIVND (reference sequence). CDR3 nucleotide sequence: TGTGCCAGTAGCCAAAGGGGGTATTCCAACACTGAAGCTTTCTTT. Translation: CASSQRGYSNTEAFF.

The chain employs TRBV27 and TRBJ1-2; a weak D match, TRBD1 (5 bases). This CDR3 has 15 amino acids. Trimming cost V 4 bases and J 1 base, with 13 bases left between them. CDR1 and CDR2 from the germline V gene are MNHEY and SMNVEV (reference sequence). The CDR3 DNA follows: TGTGCCAGCAGTTCCGTCCCGACAGTTAACTATGGCTACACCTTC. It translates to CASSSVPTVNYGYTF.

The chain combines TRBV7-8 with TRBJ2-7; no clear D. V was shortened by 5 bases and J by 0 bases, with 14 bases between the two germline ends. The germline gives CDR1 SGHVS, CDR2 FQNEAQ. This CDR3 region has 15 residues. CDR3 residues: CASSPGEVHSYEQYF. CDR3 sequence (DNA): TGTGCCAGCAGCCCCGGTGAGGTACACTCCTACGAGCAGTACTTC.

The rearrangement uses TRBV9 and TRBJ2-7; 8 bases agree with TRBD1. V was clipped by 4 bases and J by 3 bases; unmatched bases: 6. The CDR3 has 14 residues. Germline V gene data show CDR1 as SGDLS and CDR2 as YYNGEE. The chain's CDR3 is CASSTGTGYYEQYF. CDR3 sequence (DNA): TGTGCCAGCAGCACCGGGACAGGATACTACGAGCAGTACTTC.

The V call is TRBV19, the J call TRBJ1-2, with D unclear. CDR3 length: 16 amino acids. The germline V gene has CDR1 LNHDA and CDR2 SQIVND (reference sequence). V was cut by 0 bases and J by 4 bases, with 15 bases left in between. CDR3 sequence: CASSIDPPDTPYGYTF. CDR3 nucleotides: TGTGCCAGTAGTATAGATCCCCCGGATACCCCCTATGGCTACACCTTC.

CDR3 region: CASAGQFSYEQYF. CDR3 DNA: TGTGCCAGTGCGGGACAGTTCTCCTACGAGCAGTACTTC. The chain is built from TRBV19 and TRBJ2-7; possibly TRBD1 for D (7 bases). The CDR3 extends over 13 amino acids. Germline V gene data show CDR1 as LNHDA and CDR2 as SQIVND (reference sequence). V was shortened by 8 bases and J by 0 bases, with 11 bases between the two germline ends.

This chain joins TRBV13 and TRBJ2-7, with 12 positions matching TRBD2. This CDR3 is 17 amino acids long. The V and J ends lost 1 base and 1 base, in that order; junction bases with no gene match: 5. Germline V CDR1 and CDR2: PRHDT, FYEKMQ (reference sequence). In nucleotides, the CDR3 is TGTGCCAGCAGCTTAGCGGTACTAGCGGGAGGTTCCTACGAGCAGTACTTC. Translated: CASSLAVLAGGSYEQYF.

This sequence joins TRBV7-9 and TRBJ2-3, with a possible D match to TRBD2 (7 bases). V was shortened by 4 bases and J by 4 bases, with 21 bases between the two germline ends. Germline V gene data show CDR1 as SEHNR and CDR2 as FQNEAQ (reference sequence). The CDR3 has 17 amino acids. DNA of the CDR3: TGTGCCAGCAGCTCTGGGGGGGCAGGGTTCCCCCCAGATACGCAGTATTTT. Protein product: CASSSGGAGFPPDTQYF.